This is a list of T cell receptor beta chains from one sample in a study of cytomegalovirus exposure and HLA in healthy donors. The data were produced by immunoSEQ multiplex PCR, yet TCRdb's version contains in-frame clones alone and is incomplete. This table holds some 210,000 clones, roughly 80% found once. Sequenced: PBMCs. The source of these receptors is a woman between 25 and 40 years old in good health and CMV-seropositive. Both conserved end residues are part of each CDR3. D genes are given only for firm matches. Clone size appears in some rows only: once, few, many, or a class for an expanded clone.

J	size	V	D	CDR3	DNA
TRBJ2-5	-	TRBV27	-	CASSLLGPQTQYF	TGTGCCAGCAGTTTACTGGGCCCCCAGACCCAGTACTTC
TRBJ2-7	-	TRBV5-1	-	CASSLSPLDLGYEQYF	TGCGCCAGCAGCTTGTCTCCCCTAGACCTGGGCTACGAGCAGTACTTC
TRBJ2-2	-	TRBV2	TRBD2	CASTPTASGRRGELFF	TGTGCCAGCACCCCAACCGCTAGCGGGAGGCGGGGGGAGCTGTTTTTT
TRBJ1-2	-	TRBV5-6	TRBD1	CASSGGQLYGYTF	TGTGCCAGCAGCGGGGGACAGCTGTATGGCTACACCTTC
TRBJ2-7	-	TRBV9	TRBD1	CASSPHLTGSSYEQYF	TGTGCCAGCAGCCCTCATCTGACAGGGAGCTCCTACGAGCAGTACTTC
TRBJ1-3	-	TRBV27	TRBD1	CASSLWAGGSIAGNTIYF	TGTGCCAGCAGTTTATGGGCAGGGGGCAGTATCGCTGGAAACACCATATATTTT
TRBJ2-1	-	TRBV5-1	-	CASTSGYEQFF	TGCGCCAGCACCTCAGGGTACGAGCAGTTCTTC
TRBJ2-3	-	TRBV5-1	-	CASSSVQSTDTQYF	TGCGCCAGCAGCTCGGTACAGAGCACAGATACGCAGTATTTT
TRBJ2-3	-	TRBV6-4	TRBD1	CASSRQGSSTDTQYF	TGTGCCAGCAGTCGACAGGGCTCTAGCACAGATACGCAGTATTTT
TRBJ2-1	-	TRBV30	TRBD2	CAWSQGLAGVQARQFF	TGTGCCTGGAGTCAAGGACTAGCGGGAGTACAGGCAAGGCAGTTCTTC
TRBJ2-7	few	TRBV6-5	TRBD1	CASSGQGATQYF	TGTGCCAGCAGTGGACAGGGCGCAACTCAGTACTTC
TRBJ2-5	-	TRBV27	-	CASSPYQETQYF	TGTGCCAGCAGTCCGTACCAAGAGACCCAGTACTTC
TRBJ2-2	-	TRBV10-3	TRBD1	CAISGTGQTGELFF	TGTGCCATCAGTGGGACAGGGCAAACCGGGGAGCTGTTTTTT
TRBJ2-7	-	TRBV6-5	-	CASSNRFYEQYF	TGTGCCAGCAGTAACAGGTTTTACGAGCAGTACTTC
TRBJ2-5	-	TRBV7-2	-	CASSPGRTGWETQYF	TGTGCCAGCAGCCCGGGGCGAACAGGGTGGGAGACCCAGTACTTC
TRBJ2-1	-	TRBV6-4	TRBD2	CASSDSGTSSYNEQFF	TGTGCCAGCAGTGACTCAGGGACTAGCTCCTACAATGAGCAGTTCTTC
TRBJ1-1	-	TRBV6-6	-	CASQSSGQNTEAFF	TGTGCCAGCCAGTCATCAGGGCAGAACACTGAAGCTTTCTTT
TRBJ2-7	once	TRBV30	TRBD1	CAWSAGTGIFYEQYF	TGTGCCTGGAGTGCCGGGACAGGGATATTCTACGAGCAGTACTTC
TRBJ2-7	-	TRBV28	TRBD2	CASSPAGLHEQYF	TGTGCCAGCAGCCCCGCGGGACTACATGAGCAGTACTTC
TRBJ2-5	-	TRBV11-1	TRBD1	CASGPRTGEETQYF	TGTGCCAGCGGACCCAGGACAGGGGAAGAGACCCAGTACTTC
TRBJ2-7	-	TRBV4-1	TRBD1	CASSQVVGGQGLKHEQYF	TGCGCCAGCAGCCAAGTGGTTGGGGGACAGGGTTTAAAGCACGAGCAGTACTTC
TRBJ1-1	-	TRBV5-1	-	CASSPGGVYTEAFF	TGCGCCAGCAGCCCCGGGGGGGTTTACACTGAAGCTTTCTTT
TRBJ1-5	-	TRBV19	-	CASSIGTGNQPQHF	TGTGCCAGTAGTATAGGAACAGGGAATCAGCCCCAGCATTTT
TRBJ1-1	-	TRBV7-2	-	CASSWAGGTEAFF	TGTGCCAGCAGCTGGGCGGGGGGCACTGAAGCTTTCTTT
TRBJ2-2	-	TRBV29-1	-	CSVVKPGTPRGDTGELFF	TGCAGCGTTGTTAAACCCGGTACCCCCAGGGGTGACACCGGGGAGCTGTTTTTT
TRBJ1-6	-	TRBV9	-	CASSVTQGNSPLHF	TGTGCCAGCAGCGTAACACAGGGAAATTCACCCCTCCACTTT
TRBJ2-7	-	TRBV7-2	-	CASSSNYEQYF	TGTGCCAGCAGCTCTAATTACGAGCAGTACTTC
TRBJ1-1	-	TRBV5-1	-	CASSLGVGGKSEAFF	TGCGCCAGCAGCTTGGGGGTGGGGGGTAAATCTGAAGCTTTCTTT
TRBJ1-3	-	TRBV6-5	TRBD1	CASSKTQGAGNTIYF	TGTGCCAGCAGTAAAACACAGGGGGCTGGAAACACCATATATTTT
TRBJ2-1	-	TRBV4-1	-	CASSPYGTSPDNEQFF	TGCGCCAGCAGCCCCTACGGGACTTCCCCTGACAATGAGCAGTTCTTC
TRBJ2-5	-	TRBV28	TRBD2	CASRTLSGGVETQYF	TGTGCCAGCAGAACTCTTAGCGGGGGGGTAGAGACCCAGTACTTC
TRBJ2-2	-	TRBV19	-	CASSYLGSYTGELFF	TGTGCCAGCTCCTACTTGGGCTCTTACACCGGGGAGCTGTTTTTT
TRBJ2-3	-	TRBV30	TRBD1	CAWRLDRGRASTDTQYF	TGTGCCTGGAGGTTAGACAGGGGCCGTGCTAGCACAGATACGCAGTATTTT
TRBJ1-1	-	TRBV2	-	CASRVTGAIEAFF	TGTGCCAGCAGAGTGACAGGCGCCATTGAAGCTTTCTTT
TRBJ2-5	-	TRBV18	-	CASSPNQGLAETQYF	TGTGCCAGCTCACCGAATCAGGGGTTGGCGGAGACCCAGTACTTC
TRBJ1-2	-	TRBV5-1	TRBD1	CASSKTGANYGYTF	TGCGCCAGCAGCAAGACAGGGGCCAACTATGGCTACACCTTC
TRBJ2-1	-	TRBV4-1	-	CASSQDRQGKRHEQFF	TGCGCCAGCAGCCAAGATCGGCAGGGGAAGCGGCATGAGCAGTTCTTC
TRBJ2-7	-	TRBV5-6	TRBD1	CASSPWGQGFEQYF	TGTGCCAGCAGCCCGTGGGGACAGGGGTTCGAGCAGTACTTC
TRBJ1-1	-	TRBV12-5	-	CASGWGGMNTEAFF	TGTGCTAGTGGTTGGGGGGGTATGAACACTGAAGCTTTCTTT
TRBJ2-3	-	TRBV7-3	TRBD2	CASRPGLATDTQYF	TGTGCCAGCAGACCGGGACTAGCAACAGATACGCAGTATTTT
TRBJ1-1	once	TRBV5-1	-	CASSLDPVNTEAFF	TGCGCCAGCAGCTTGGATCCAGTGAACACTGAAGCTTTCTTT
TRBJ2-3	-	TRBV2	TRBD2	CASSEIAGGGTQYF	TGTGCCAGCAGTGAGATAGCGGGAGGCGGTACGCAGTATTTT
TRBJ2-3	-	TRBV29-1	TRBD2	CSVGRSSGKRQGTDTQYF	TGCAGCGTTGGCCGGTCTAGCGGGAAACGTCAGGGCACAGATACGCAGTATTTT
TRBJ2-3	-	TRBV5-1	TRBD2	CASSLGLAGIELDTQYF	TGCGCCAGCAGCTTGGGACTAGCGGGAATTGAGTTGGATACGCAGTATTTT
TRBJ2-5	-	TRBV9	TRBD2	CASSAGGTRGETQYF	TGTGCCAGCAGCGCGGGGGGGACCCGGGGGGAGACCCAGTACTTC
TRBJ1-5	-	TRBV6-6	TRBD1	CASSTGENSNQPQHF	TGTGCCAGCAGTACAGGGGAAAATAGCAATCAGCCCCAGCATTTT
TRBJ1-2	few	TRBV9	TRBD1	CASTAGQGQGGYTF	TGTGCCAGCACCGCCGGACAGGGGCAGGGTGGCTACACCTTC
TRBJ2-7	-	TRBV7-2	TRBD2	CASSLGLASYEQYF	TGTGCCAGCAGCCTCGGACTAGCCTCCTACGAGCAGTACTTC
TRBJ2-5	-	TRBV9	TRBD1	CASSVEWDRSRGTQYF	TGTGCCAGCAGCGTAGAGTGGGACAGGAGTCGCGGGACCCAGTACTTC